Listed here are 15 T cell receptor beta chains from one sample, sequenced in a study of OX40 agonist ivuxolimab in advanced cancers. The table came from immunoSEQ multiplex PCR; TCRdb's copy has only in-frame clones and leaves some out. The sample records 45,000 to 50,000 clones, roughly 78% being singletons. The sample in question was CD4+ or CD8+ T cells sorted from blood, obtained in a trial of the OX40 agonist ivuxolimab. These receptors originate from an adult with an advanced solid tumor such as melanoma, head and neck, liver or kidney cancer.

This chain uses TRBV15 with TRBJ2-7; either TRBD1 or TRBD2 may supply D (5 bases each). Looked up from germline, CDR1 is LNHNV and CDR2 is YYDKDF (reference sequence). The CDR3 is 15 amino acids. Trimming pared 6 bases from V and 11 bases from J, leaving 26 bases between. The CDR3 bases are TGTGCCACCAGAGAAAGTGAGGGGCAGTCCCCTGTGGAGTACTTC. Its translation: CATRESEGQSPVEYF.

Written as DNA, the CDR3 is TGCGCCAGCAGCTTGGATCGAGGGCGCGAGACCCAGTACTTC. Its translation: CASSLDRGRETQYF. The chain joins TRBV5-1 to TRBJ2-5; D perhaps matches TRBD2 (5 bases). From germline, CDR1 is SGHRS and CDR2 YFSETQ. With 0 bases removed from V and 5 bases from J, the gap between germline ends came to 11 bases. This CDR3 is built from 14 residues.

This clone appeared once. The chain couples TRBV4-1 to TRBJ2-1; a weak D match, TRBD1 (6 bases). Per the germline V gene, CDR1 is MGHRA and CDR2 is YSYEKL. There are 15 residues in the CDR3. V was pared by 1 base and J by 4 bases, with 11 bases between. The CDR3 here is CASSQVTGRYNEQFF. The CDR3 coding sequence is TGCGCCAGCAGCCAAGTTACAGGGAGATACAATGAGCAGTTCTTC.

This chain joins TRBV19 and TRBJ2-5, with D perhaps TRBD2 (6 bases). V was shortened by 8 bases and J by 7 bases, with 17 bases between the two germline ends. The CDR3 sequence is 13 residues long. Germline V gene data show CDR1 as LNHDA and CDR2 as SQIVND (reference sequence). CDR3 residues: CASSAGPPGTQYF. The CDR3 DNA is TGTGCCAGTTCAGCGGGCCCACCGGGGACCCAGTACTTC.

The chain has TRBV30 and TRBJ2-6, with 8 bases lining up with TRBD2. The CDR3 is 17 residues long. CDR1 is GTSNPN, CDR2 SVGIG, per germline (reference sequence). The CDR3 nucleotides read TGTGCTTCCCGGGGGGGGCCCCGGGGCTCTGGGGCCAACGTCCTGACTTTC. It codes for CASRGGPRGSGANVLTF.

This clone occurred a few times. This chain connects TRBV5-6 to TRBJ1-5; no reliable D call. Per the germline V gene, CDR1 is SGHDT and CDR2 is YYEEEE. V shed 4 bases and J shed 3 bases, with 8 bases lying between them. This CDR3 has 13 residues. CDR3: CASSRTVNQPQHF. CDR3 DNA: TGTGCCAGCAGCCGGACGGTCAATCAGCCCCAGCATTTT.

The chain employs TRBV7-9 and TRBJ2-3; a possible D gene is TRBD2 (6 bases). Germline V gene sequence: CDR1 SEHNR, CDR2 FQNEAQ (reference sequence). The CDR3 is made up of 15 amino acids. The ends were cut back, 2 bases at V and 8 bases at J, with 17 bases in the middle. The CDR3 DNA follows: TGTGCCAGCAGCTTACCCCCCAGACTAGGGAGTACGCAGTATTTT. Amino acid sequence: CASSLPPRLGSTQYF.

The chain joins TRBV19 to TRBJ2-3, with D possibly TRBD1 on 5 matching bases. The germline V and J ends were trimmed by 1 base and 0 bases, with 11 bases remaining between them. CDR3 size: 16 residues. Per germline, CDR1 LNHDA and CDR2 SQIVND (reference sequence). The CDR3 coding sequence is TGTGCCAGTAGTATAGGGGGCAGTACTAGCACAGATACGCAGTATTTT. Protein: CASSIGGSTSTDTQYF.

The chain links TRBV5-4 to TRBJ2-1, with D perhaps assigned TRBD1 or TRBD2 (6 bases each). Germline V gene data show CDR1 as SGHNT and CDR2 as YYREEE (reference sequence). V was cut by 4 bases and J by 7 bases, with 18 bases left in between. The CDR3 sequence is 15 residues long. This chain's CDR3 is CASSRPGALMNEQFF. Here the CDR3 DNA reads TGTGCCAGCAGCCGCCCGGGGGCCCTCATGAATGAGCAGTTCTTC.

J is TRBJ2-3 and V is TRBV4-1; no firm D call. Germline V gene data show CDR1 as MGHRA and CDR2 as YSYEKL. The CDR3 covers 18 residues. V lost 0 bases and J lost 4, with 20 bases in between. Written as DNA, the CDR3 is TGCGCCAGCAGCCAAGATATGAGCCACCCTACGGTAGCAGATACGCAGTATTTT. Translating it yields CASSQDMSHPTVADTQYF.

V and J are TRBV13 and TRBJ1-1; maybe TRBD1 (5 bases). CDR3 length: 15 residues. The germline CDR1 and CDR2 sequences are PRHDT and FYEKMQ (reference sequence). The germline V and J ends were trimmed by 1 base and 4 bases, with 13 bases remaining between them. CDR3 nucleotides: TGTGCCAGCAGCTTAGTCCCTCTAGGGGCCACTGAAGCTTTCTTT. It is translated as CASSLVPLGATEAFF.

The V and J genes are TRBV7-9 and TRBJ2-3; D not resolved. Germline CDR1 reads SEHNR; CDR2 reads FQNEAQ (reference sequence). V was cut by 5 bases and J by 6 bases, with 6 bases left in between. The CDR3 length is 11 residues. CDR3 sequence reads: CASSLRDTQYF. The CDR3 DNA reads TGTGCCAGCAGCCTTAGGGATACGCAGTATTTT.

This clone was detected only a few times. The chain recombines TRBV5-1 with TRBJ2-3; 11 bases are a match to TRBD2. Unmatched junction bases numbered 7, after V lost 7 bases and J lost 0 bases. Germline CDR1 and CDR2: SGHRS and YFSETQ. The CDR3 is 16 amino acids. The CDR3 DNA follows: TGCGCCAGCGCTCTAGCGGGGGGCCCTAGCACAGATACGCAGTATTTT. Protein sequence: CASALAGGPSTDTQYF.

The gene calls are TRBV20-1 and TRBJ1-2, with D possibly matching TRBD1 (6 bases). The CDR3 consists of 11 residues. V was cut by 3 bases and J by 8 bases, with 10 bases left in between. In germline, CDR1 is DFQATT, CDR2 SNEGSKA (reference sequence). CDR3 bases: TGCAGTGCTAGGGGGGCAGAGGGCTACACCTTC. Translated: CSARGAEGYTF.

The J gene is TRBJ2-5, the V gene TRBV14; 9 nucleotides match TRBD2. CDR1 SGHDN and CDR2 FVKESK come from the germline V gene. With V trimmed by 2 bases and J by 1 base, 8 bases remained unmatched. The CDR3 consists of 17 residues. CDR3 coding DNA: TGTGCCAGCAGCCAAAGGCGAGCGGGGGGCTTCCAAGAGACCCAGTACTTC. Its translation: CASSQRRAGGFQETQYF.